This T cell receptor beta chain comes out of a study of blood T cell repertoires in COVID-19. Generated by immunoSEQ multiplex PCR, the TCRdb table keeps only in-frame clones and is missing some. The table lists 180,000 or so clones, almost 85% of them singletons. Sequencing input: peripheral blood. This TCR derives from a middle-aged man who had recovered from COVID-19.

The CDR3, as DNA: TGTGCCAGCAGCTTACGGCAGGGTTACGAGCAGTACTTC. The encoded protein is CASSLRQGYEQYF. This sequence joins TRBV7-2 and TRBJ2-7, with a weak D call TRBD1 (5 bases). The CDR3 runs to 13 residues. Trimming removed 2 bases at V and 4 bases at J, with 9 bases between. Per germline, CDR1 SGHTA and CDR2 FQGNSA.